These T cell receptor beta chains were read from a single sample in a study of T cell responses to AZD1222 COVID-19 vaccine. Assay: immunoSEQ multiplex PCR; the TCRdb copy retains only in-frame clones and omits some. This table has 95,000 to 150,000 clones, roughly 84% appearing once. Specimen: peripheral blood, collected on day 0 of AZD1222 vaccination. The receptor source for this set is an adult in good health. CDR3s include the opening cysteine and the closing phenylalanine or tryptophan. D genes are given only for firm matches. Expanded clones are given a class, and other clones once, few, many or no size at all.

>13|.|TRBV10-3|TRBJ2-7|.
TGTGCCATCATGGCGGGGACCTACTACGAGCAGTACTTC
CAIMAGTYYEQYF
>12|.|TRBV7-2|TRBJ2-7|.
TGTGCCAGCACCCTTCATCCCTACGAGCAGTACTTC
CASTLHPYEQYF
>13|.|TRBV2|TRBJ1-1|.
TGTGCCAGCAGTTCAGGCAGGGGCACTGAAGCTTTCTTT
CASSSGRGTEAFF
>13|few|TRBV12-3/TRBV12-4|TRBJ2-7|.
TGTGCCAGCAGTCACTTAGGACGCTTCGAGCAGTACTTC
CASSHLGRFEQYF
>15|.|TRBV28|TRBJ1-5|.
TGTGCCAGCAAGGGCGGAGGGGGTGTCAATCAGCCCCAGCATTTT
CASKGGGGVNQPQHF
>14|.|TRBV5-5|TRBJ2-7|.
TGTGCCAGCAGCTTTGTACTAGACAGCTACGAGCAGTACTTC
CASSFVLDSYEQYF
>16|.|TRBV28|TRBJ2-1|.
TGTGCCAGCAGTCCCGTTTTGAGCGGACACTACAATGAGCAGTTCTTC
CASSPVLSGHYNEQFF
>17|.|TRBV7-8|TRBJ2-7|TRBD1
TGTGCCAGCAGCTTAGGGGACCCCGGGACAGGGTCTTACGAGCAGTACTTC
CASSLGDPGTGSYEQYF
>14|.|TRBV9|TRBJ1-3|.
TGTGCCAGCAGCCCGGGGAGCTCTGGAAACACCATATATTTT
CASSPGSSGNTIYF
>14|.|TRBV7-2|TRBJ2-7|TRBD1
TGTGCCAGCAGCCCGGGCAGGGGGCGGGGAGAGCAGTACTTC
CASSPGRGRGEQYF
>13|.|TRBV20-1|TRBJ1-1|.
TGCAGTGCAAGTAGACAGACGAACACTGAAGCTTTCTTT
CSASRQTNTEAFF
>15|.|TRBV9|TRBJ2-3|.
TGTGCCAGCAGCGTGGGGCAGTCTGTCACAGATACGCAGTATTTT
CASSVGQSVTDTQYF
>15|once|TRBV14|TRBJ1-2|.
TGTGCCAGCAGCCAAGACAGGGTCCTACGCGATGGCTACACCTTC
CASSQDRVLRDGYTF
>16|.|TRBV5-8|TRBJ2-1|.
TGTGCCAGCAGCTTGGTAGGGCTAGTCTCCTACAATGAGCAGTTCTTC
CASSLVGLVSYNEQFF
>13|.|TRBV11-3|TRBJ2-7|.
TGTGCCAGCAGCCCTCCGGACAGCTACGAGCAGTACTTC
CASSPPDSYEQYF
>15|few|TRBV30|TRBJ2-7|.
TGTGCCTGGAGCCCTTGGGGGAATCGGGCCTACGAGCAGTACTTC
CAWSPWGNRAYEQYF
>14|.|TRBV7-2|TRBJ2-6|.
TGTGCCAGCAGCACACCTAGGACAGACCGCGTCCTGACTTTC
CASSTPRTDRVLTF
>15|once|TRBV29-1|TRBJ2-2|TRBD2
TGCAGCTTCACACTTGGGCTAGCGGGAACCGGGGAGCTGTTTTTT
CSFTLGLAGTGELFF
>16|.|TRBV9|TRBJ2-7|.
TGTGCCAGCAGCGTAGCCCCCCTAGTTGTCTCTTACGAGCAGTACTTC
CASSVAPLVVSYEQYF
>14|.|TRBV27|TRBJ2-7|TRBD2
TGTGCCACAGCAGTTGGGACTAGCGGCTACGAGCAGTACTTC
CATAVGTSGYEQYF
>19|.|TRBV24-1|TRBJ2-1|TRBD2
TGTGCCACCAGTGATTTGCTCTTCGTAGCGGGAGCACGATACAATGAGCAGTTCTTC
CATSDLLFVAGARYNEQFF
>15|.|TRBV5-5|TRBJ2-3|TRBD2
TGTGCCAGCAGCTTGACTAGCGGGGGCACAGATACGCAGTATTTT
CASSLTSGGTDTQYF
>15|.|TRBV6-1|TRBJ2-2|.
TGTGCCAGCAGTGACCAGGTGGCGAACACCGGGGAGCTGTTTTTT
CASSDQVANTGELFF
>14|.|TRBV28|TRBJ2-3|.
TGTGCCAGCAGTTTGGGTTCCCGGGGAGATACGCAGTATTTT
CASSLGSRGDTQYF
>15|.|TRBV6-2/TRBV6-3|TRBJ2-1|.
TGTGCCAGCAGTCGACCCCCGAGAGACTACAATGAGCAGTTCTTC
CASSRPPRDYNEQFF
>14|.|TRBV11-2|TRBJ1-1|TRBD1
TGTGCCAGCAGCCTGGGACAGGGGGACACTGAAGCTTTCTTT
CASSLGQGDTEAFF
>16|few|TRBV28|TRBJ1-5|TRBD1
TGTGCCAGCATCATTCGGGACAGTTATAGCAATCAGCCCCAGCATTTT
CASIIRDSYSNQPQHF
>15|.|TRBV6-5|TRBJ2-5|.
TGTGCCAGCAGAGATCCCCTTGTGGGCCAAGAGACCCAGTACTTC
CASRDPLVGQETQYF